The 10 T cell receptor beta chains below were found in one sample sequenced in a study of blood T cell repertoires in COVID-19. Assay: immunoSEQ multiplex PCR; the TCRdb copy retains only in-frame clones and omits some. The sample includes approximately 320,000 clones, roughly 86% of them seen just once. Source material: peripheral blood. These receptors came from a woman aged 30 to 39 with COVID-19, enrolled during active disease.

The V and J genes are TRBV6-4 and TRBJ1-4; D call uncertain. The CDR3 extends over 14 amino acids. The V gene's germline CDR1 is MRHNA and CDR2 SNTAGT. The V gene lost 2 bases and the J gene lost 0 bases, with 4 bases spanning the gap. CDR3 DNA sequence: TGTGCCAGCAGTGACAGCGCAACTAATGAAAAACTGTTTTTT. Protein: CASSDSATNEKLFF.

The V and J genes are TRBV6-6 and TRBJ1-1; 12 nucleotides agree with TRBD1. CDR3 length: 20 amino acids. Trimming at V came to 6 bases and at J to 1 base, leaving 18 bases not matched to a gene. Germline CDR1 is MNHNY and CDR2 is SVGAGI (reference sequence). The CDR3 nucleotides read TGTGCCAGCAGCCCAAAGGGGACAGGGGGCTTCTGGGGGAAGAACACTGAAGCTTTCTTT. As protein: CASSPKGTGGFWGKNTEAFF.

The chain is built from TRBV7-9 and TRBJ2-1; D gene unclear. This CDR3 contains 14 residues. Between the trimmed V and J ends, which lost 3 bases and 7 bases, there was a span of 13 bases. Germline assignment: CDR1 SEHNR and CDR2 FQNEAQ (reference sequence). CDR3 region: CASSFGVIDNEQFF. CDR3 in DNA: TGTGCCAGCAGCTTTGGTGTGATAGATAATGAGCAGTTCTTC.

This chain uses TRBV5-1 with TRBJ1-6, with 11 bases matching TRBD1. This CDR3 has 17 amino acids. V was clipped by 0 bases and J by 13 bases; unmatched bases: 12. Germline V lookup: CDR1 SGHRS, CDR2 YFSETQ. The CDR3 DNA reads TGCGCCAGCAGCTTGGCCTCCTCGGGACAGGGGGTGGGTCCCCTCCACTTT. It codes for CASSLASSGQGVGPLHF.

This rearrangement joins TRBV27 to TRBJ1-1, with a weak D call TRBD1 (6 bases). Trimming stripped 8 bases from V and 3 bases from J, with 19 bases between. This CDR3 is built from 15 residues. CDR1 is MNHEY and CDR2 is SMNVEV in the germline V gene (reference sequence). Written as DNA, the CDR3 is TGTGCCAGCCGAATCGCAGGGGAATCACACACTGAAGCTTTCTTT. As protein: CASRIAGESHTEAFF.

This clone appeared many times. This chain connects TRBV2 to TRBJ2-5; 10 bases map to TRBD2. Germline loops: CDR1 SNHLY, CDR2 FYNNEI. J lost 1 base, V lost 10 bases, and 15 bases had no gene match. The CDR3 is 17 residues long. This CDR3 reads CATLLRPLAGVQETQYF. CDR3 DNA: TGTGCCACCTTACTCCGTCCGCTAGCGGGGGTCCAAGAGACCCAGTACTTC.

The sample holds a few counts of this clone. The chain employs TRBV7-2 and TRBJ1-2; weak D call: TRBD1 (5 bases). The CDR3 covers 13 residues. The V end was cut by 1 base, the J end by 10 bases, with 13 bases between. Germline loops: CDR1 SGHTA, CDR2 FQGNSA. Here the CDR3 reads CASSLVQGWDYTF. In DNA, the CDR3 is TGTGCCAGCAGCTTAGTTCAGGGTTGGGACTACACCTTC.

CDR3 sequence reads: CASSLGAQGWNPGELFF. CDR3 in DNA: TGTGCCAGCAGCTTAGGGGCTCAGGGCTGGAATCCCGGGGAGCTGTTTTTT. V usage is TRBV7-9 and J usage is TRBJ2-2; D possibly corresponds to TRBD1 (5 bases). V gave up 1 base and J gave up 6 bases, with 18 bases separating them. Germline CDR1 SEHNR, CDR2 FQNEAQ (reference sequence). The CDR3 covers 17 residues.

The chain joins TRBV7-8 to TRBJ1-1, with D possibly TRBD1 on 5 matching bases. Germline lookup yields CDR1 SGHVS and CDR2 FQNEAQ. Between the trimmed V and J ends, which lost 5 bases and 3 bases, there was a span of 16 bases. This CDR3 has 15 amino acids. The CDR3 bases are TGTGCCAGCAGCCTACTAAGGGGCCCCTACACTGAAGCTTTCTTT. Translated: CASSLLRGPYTEAFF.

This sequence joins TRBV27 and TRBJ2-3; perhaps TRBD2 as D (5 bases). The germline V gene has CDR1 MNHEY and CDR2 SMNVEV (reference sequence). CDR3 size: 14 residues. Trimming cost V 4 bases and J 2 bases, with 10 bases left between them. The CDR3 region is CASSSGSNTDTQYF. The CDR3 DNA reads TGTGCCAGCAGTTCGGGATCCAACACAGATACGCAGTATTTT.